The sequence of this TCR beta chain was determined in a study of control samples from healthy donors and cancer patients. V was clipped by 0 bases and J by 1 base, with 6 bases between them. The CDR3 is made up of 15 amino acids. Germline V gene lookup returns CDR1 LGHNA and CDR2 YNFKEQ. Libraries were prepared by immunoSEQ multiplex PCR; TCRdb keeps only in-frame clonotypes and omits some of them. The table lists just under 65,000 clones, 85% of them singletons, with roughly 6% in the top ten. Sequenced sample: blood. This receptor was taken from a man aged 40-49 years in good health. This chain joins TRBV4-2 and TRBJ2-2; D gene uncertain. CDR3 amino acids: CASSQEPGNTGELFF. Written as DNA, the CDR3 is TGTGCCAGCAGCCAAGAACCAGGGAACACCGGGGAGCTGTTTTTT.